These 25 T cell receptor beta chains were sequenced from one sample in a study of regulatory T cells in long-lasting Graves disease. The TCR beta library used iRepertoire HTBI primers with Arm-PCR amplification of CDR3. In TCRdb, the multiplex PCR reads were re-called with MiXCR into one record per CDR3 protein. The sample records around 500,000 distinct CDR3 sequences, roughly 13% being singletons. As for time point: newly diagnosed GD, antithyroid drugs for less than 3 months. Extracted PBMC RNA gave rise to the TCR library. A further study also used this sample, focusing on T cells in Graves' hyperthyroidism and ophthalmopathy.

The starting material was peripheral blood mononuclear cells (PBMCs), obtained at new diagnosis, from a patient treated with antithyroid drugs. The receptors were gathered from a man aged 25 to 40 with Graves disease.

This clonotype was counted at least ten times. The V and J genes are TRBV27 and TRBJ1-1; possible D gene TRBD1, 5 bases. The CDR3 has 18 residues. Deletions cut 5 bases from V and 4 bases from J, with 26 bases between. Germline-derived CDR1 and CDR2 are MNHEY and SMNVEV (reference sequence). The CDR3 loop is CASSTYGGGRVDGTEAFF. The CDR3 DNA sequence: TGTGCCAGCAGTACCTATGGGGGGGGGAGGGTGGATGGCACTGAAGCTTTCTTT.

This clonotype appeared many times. The genes are TRBV19 and TRBJ2-7, with 8 bases aligning to TRBD1. Germline loops: CDR1 LNHDA, CDR2 SQIVND (reference sequence). This CDR3 has 14 residues. V dropped 10 bases and J dropped 6; count of bases not matched to a gene: 14. In nucleotides, the CDR3 is TGTGCCACCCGAGGACAGGGTCATTTTGGCGAGCAGTACTTC. It translates to CATRGQGHFGEQYF.

This clonotype was recorded at least ten times. The chain combines TRBV11-2 with TRBJ2-7, with D perhaps matching TRBD2 (5 bases). Trimming pared 5 bases from V and 7 bases from J, leaving 12 bases between. Germline CDR1 SGHAT, CDR2 FQNNGV. The CDR3 has 12 amino acids. CDR3 residues: CASSPNTGEQYF. The CDR3 DNA follows: TGTGCCAGCAGCCCGAATACGGGGGAGCAGTACTTC.

This clonotype was picked up many times. The chain employs TRBV24-1 and TRBJ2-3; D gene unclear. CDR1 is KGHDR, CDR2 SFDVKD, per germline. V was trimmed by 1 base and J by 2 bases, leaving 0 bases between them. The CDR3 spans 12 residues. CDR3 DNA: TGTGCCACCAGTGATTTCACAGATACGCAGTATTTT. It codes for CATSDFTDTQYF.

In this sample, this clonotype turned up many times. This chain links TRBV2 with TRBJ2-1; D gene uncertain. This CDR3 comprises 12 residues. Looked up from germline, CDR1 is SNHLY and CDR2 is FYNNEI. V gave up 6 bases and J gave up 7 bases, with 10 bases separating them. The CDR3 nucleotides read TGTGCCAGCAGATCTCAGAGGAATGAGCAGTTCTTC. Its protein product is CASRSQRNEQFF.

In its sample, this clonotype was seen a few times. This chain links TRBV9 with TRBJ2-5, with TRBD1 identical over 9 bases. J gave up 5 bases and V 6 bases, and 14 bases lay outside the gene matches. The CDR3 spans 16 residues. Germline V gene data show CDR1 as SGDLS and CDR2 as YYNGEE. CDR3 in DNA: TGTGCCAGCAAGGTCCCCTACCGGGACAGGGAGGAGACCCAGTACTTC. Amino acid sequence: CASKVPYRDREETQYF.

This clonotype came up a few times. This chain uses TRBV29-1 with TRBJ2-2; a possible D gene is TRBD2 (6 bases). The CDR3 is made up of 15 amino acids. Trimming pared 2 bases from V and 2 bases from J, leaving 12 bases between. Looked up from germline, CDR1 is SQVTM and CDR2 is ANQGSEA. The CDR3 loop reads CSVEPGGGNTGELFF. The CDR3 DNA reads as TGCAGCGTTGAACCCGGGGGAGGAAACACCGGGGAGCTGTTTTTT.

This clonotype was seen ten or more times. Written as DNA, the CDR3 is TGTGCCAGCAGTCACTCATACTCCTGGGGCTACGAGCAGTACTTC. Protein: CASSHSYSWGYEQYF. The rearrangement uses TRBV12-3 or TRBV12-4 and TRBJ2-7; D not resolved. Trimming removed 5 bases at V and 3 bases at J, with 17 bases between. The CDR3 consists of 15 residues.

Ten or more counts support this clonotype. The rearrangement joins TRBV27 to TRBJ2-1, with TRBD1 identical over 10 bases. Looked up from germline, CDR1 is MNHEY and CDR2 is SMNVEV (reference sequence). The V segment lost 5 bases and the J segment 4 bases; nucleotides outside the gene matches: 5. The CDR3 is 15 amino acids. CDR3 nucleotide sequence: TGTGCCAGCAGTGCGACAGGGGGCGGATACAATGAGCAGTTCTTC. This codes for CASSATGGGYNEQFF.

This clonotype has a count of ten or more. The chain combines TRBV18 with TRBJ2-7, with unresolved D. This CDR3 is built from 16 residues. The V and J ends lost 1 base and 3 bases respectively, with 16 bases between them. CDR1 KGHSH and CDR2 LQKENI come from the germline V gene. CDR3 sequence (DNA): TGTGCCAGCTCACCACGGAATAGCATGGTAGTCTACGAGCAGTACTTC. Protein sequence: CASSPRNSMVVYEQYF.

In its sample, this clonotype was seen many times. The rearrangement links TRBV20-1 to TRBJ2-7; 7 bases align to TRBD2. V shed 4 bases, J shed 5 bases, and the junction held 8 bases outside the gene matches. Germline CDR1 and CDR2: DFQATT and SNEGSKA (reference sequence). The CDR3 is made up of 13 amino acids. DNA of the CDR3: TGCAGTGCTATGGCGGGAGTCATTAACGAGCAGTACTTC. The encoded protein is CSAMAGVINEQYF.

This clonotype was picked up many times. This chain connects TRBV2 to TRBJ2-6; 7 nucleotides align to TRBD1. With V trimmed by 7 bases and J by 1 base, 7 bases remained unmatched. Looked up from germline, CDR1 is SNHLY and CDR2 is FYNNEI. This CDR3 contains 16 residues. This CDR3 reads CASKKSTGSGANVLTF. CDR3 nucleotides: TGTGCCAGCAAGAAATCGACAGGGTCTGGGGCCAACGTCCTGACTTTC. Combining the CDR3 with reference TRBV2 and TRBJ2-6 gives the whole variable domain EPEVTQTPSHQVTQMGQEVILRCVPISNHLYFYWYRQILGQKVEFLVSFYNNEISEKSEIFDDQFSVERPDGSNFTLKIRSTKLEDSAMYFCASKKSTGSGANVLTFGAGSRLTVL.

This clonotype has at least ten counts. The chain has TRBV7-2 and TRBJ2-7; D may be TRBD2 (5 bases). CDR3 length equals 15 residues. V gave up 3 bases and J gave up 1 base, with 13 bases separating them. The V gene's germline CDR1 is SGHTA and CDR2 FQGNSA. The CDR3 sequence: CASSLDGIRSYEQYF. Here the CDR3 DNA reads TGTGCCAGCAGCTTGGACGGGATCAGGTCCTACGAGCAGTACTTC.

This clonotype was counted a few times. V gene TRBV4-1 combines with J gene TRBJ1-5; D possibly corresponds to TRBD1 (5 bases). CDR3 length equals 16 residues. Trimming removed 0 bases from V and 0 bases from J, with 9 bases in between. Germline V gene data show CDR1 as MGHRA and CDR2 as YSYEKL. CDR3 loop: CASSQDRGDSNQPQHF. CDR3 nucleotide sequence: TGCGCCAGCAGCCAAGATCGAGGGGATAGCAATCAGCCCCAGCATTTT.

Points on this clonotype: A much larger clone lies one base from this, so it may be a read error. The CDR3 loop is CASSAGTGRGNSPLHF. CDR3 sequence (DNA): TGTGCCAGCAGTGCCGGGACAGGGCGAGGCAATTCACCCCTCCACTTT. This chain joins TRBV27 and TRBJ1-6; 9 bases agree with TRBD1. V was clipped by 5 bases and J by 7 bases; unmatched bases: 9. This CDR3 contains 16 residues. The germline CDR1 and CDR2 sequences are MNHEY and SMNVEV (reference sequence).

This clonotype was recorded many times. V is TRBV7-2 and J is TRBJ2-7, with 12 bases matching TRBD2. Germline loops: CDR1 SGHTA, CDR2 FQGNSA. V was pared by 5 bases and J by 4 bases, with 6 bases of the junction left unmatched. CDR3 length equals 15 residues. The CDR3 loop reads CASSPGLAGKYEQYF. Here the CDR3 DNA reads TGTGCCAGCAGCCCAGGACTAGCGGGGAAGTACGAGCAGTACTTC.

The table lists this clonotype with a few counts. CDR3 sequence reads: CASSSPGGVYEQYF. CDR3 nucleotides: TGCGCCAGCAGCTCTCCTGGGGGGGTCTACGAGCAGTACTTC. This chain joins TRBV4-1 and TRBJ2-7, with 7 nucleotides matching TRBD2. V shed 5 bases and J 3 bases; nucleotides not matched to a gene: 7. CDR1 and CDR2 from the germline V gene are MGHRA and YSYEKL. The CDR3 totals 14 residues.

This rearrangement joins TRBV5-1 to TRBJ1-2; D perhaps matches TRBD1 (5 bases). The CDR3 is 14 residues long. Germline CDR1 is SGHRS and CDR2 is YFSETQ. V was clipped by 3 bases and J by 10 bases, with 19 bases between them. The CDR3 loop reads CASSSGTVGFVYTF. As DNA, the CDR3 is TGCGCCAGCAGCTCCGGGACGGTGGGATTTGTCTACACCTTC.

The V gene is TRBV10-3, the J gene TRBJ2-1, with 13 nucleotides matching TRBD2. Germline trimming cut 5 bases from V and 8 bases from J; bases unmatched to any gene: 6. Germline V gene data show CDR1 as ENHRY and CDR2 as SYGVKD. CDR3 length equals 15 residues. The DNA of the CDR3 is TGTGCCATCAGTTCCCGGACTAGCGGGAGCTATGAGCAGTTCTTC. Its translation is CAISSRTSGSYEQFF.

The table lists this clonotype with many counts. The chain is built from TRBV4-1 and TRBJ1-2; possibly TRBD1 for D (6 bases). Germline lookup yields CDR1 MGHRA and CDR2 YSYEKL. V lost 0 bases and J lost 0, with 11 bases in between. CDR3 length: 16 amino acids. The CDR3 here is CASSQDLAGANYGYTF. For the CDR3, the DNA is TGCGCCAGCAGCCAAGATTTGGCAGGGGCTAACTATGGCTACACCTTC.

Ten or more counts support this clonotype. V and J are TRBV11-2 and TRBJ2-6; 8 bases are a match to TRBD1. Unmatched junction bases numbered 7, after V lost 6 bases and J lost 0 bases. The germline V gene has CDR1 SGHAT and CDR2 FQNNGV. This CDR3 comprises 17 residues. CDR3 loop: CASSKTGVISGANVLTF. CDR3 sequence (DNA): TGTGCCAGCAGTAAGACAGGGGTCATCTCTGGGGCCAACGTCCTGACTTTC. The full variable domain, completed using reference TRBV11-2 and TRBJ2-6, is EAGVAQSPRYKIIEKRQSVAFWCNPISGHATLYWYQQILGQGPKLLIQFQNNGVVDDSQLPKDRFSAERLKGVDSTLKIQPAKLEDSAVYLCASSKTGVISGANVLTFGAGSRLTVL.

The chain couples TRBV20-1 to TRBJ1-2; D possibly corresponds to TRBD1 (5 bases). There are 14 residues in the CDR3. The germline V and J ends were trimmed by 3 bases and 7 bases, with 18 bases remaining between them. Germline V gene data show CDR1 as DFQATT and CDR2 as SNEGSKA (reference sequence). CDR3 bases: TGCAGTGCTAGTGAGGGCAGGGCGGTTTCTGGCTACACCTTC. Its translation: CSASEGRAVSGYTF.

This clonotype was counted many times. J is TRBJ2-7 and V is TRBV5-1; 13 bases match TRBD2. V lost 0 bases and J lost 2; bases outside the gene matches: 5. The CDR3 runs to 17 residues. Germline CDR1 and CDR2: SGHRS and YFSETQ. The CDR3 loop reads CASSLAGTSGVTYEQYF. The CDR3 DNA follows: TGCGCCAGCAGCTTGGCCGGGACTAGCGGGGTCACCTACGAGCAGTACTTC.

At least ten counts were recorded for this clonotype. The rearrangement links TRBV29-1 to TRBJ2-7; 9 bases fit TRBD1. Germline V gene data show CDR1 as SQVTM and CDR2 as ANQGSEA. V lost 0 bases to trimming and J lost 4 bases; unmatched junction nucleotides: 10. This CDR3 is built from 16 residues. The CDR3 here is CSVEDRPRDRAYEQYF. Written as DNA, the CDR3 is TGCAGCGTTGAAGATCGTCCCCGGGACAGGGCTTACGAGCAGTACTTC.

This clonotype was counted between two and nine times. The chain joins TRBV7-6 to TRBJ1-3, with a tentative D call TRBD1 (5 bases). V lost 1 base, J lost 0 bases, and 10 bases lay in between. The CDR3 is 16 amino acids. The germline gives CDR1 SGHVS, CDR2 FNYEAQ. The CDR3 DNA follows: TGTGCCAGCAGCTTAGGTTACAGGAGCTCTGGAAACACCATATATTTT. This gives the protein CASSLGYRSSGNTIYF.